This entry lists 29 T cell receptor beta chains sequenced from one sample in a study of T cell responses to AZD1222 COVID-19 vaccine (dated by TCRdb to the early 2020s). What the time point label conveys for this sample: about 28 days (+/-7) after the second vaccine dose. Receptors were amplified or captured by the immunoSEQ multiplex PCR assay. TCRdb limited this immuneACCESS table to in-frame rearrangements with V and J called. A share of clones is missing; checked studies link under half to unresolved V genes, and the rest is unexplained. In this sample the table shows under 130,000 clones, 87% of which occur a single time. The ten largest account for under 3% of the sample. Here the sequenced sample was peripheral blood, taken 28 days after the second AZD1222 dose. These receptors came from an adult who received the AZD1222 COVID-19 vaccine.

V and J are TRBV3-1 (or the pseudogene TRBV3-2) and TRBJ1-2; 12 positions match TRBD1. Germline V gene lookup returns CDR1 LGHDT and CDR2 YNNKEL (reference sequence). The V gene end was trimmed by 3 bases and the J gene end by 7 bases; junction bases not matched to a gene: 9. This CDR3 has 16 residues. CDR3: CASSHRGTGGASGYTF. DNA of the CDR3: TGTGCCAGCAGCCACCGCGGGACAGGGGGCGCGAGTGGCTACACCTTC.

The chain is built from TRBV28 and TRBJ1-5; D not certain. CDR1 is MDHEN and CDR2 is SYDVKM in the germline V gene. CDR3 length: 15 residues. V lost 7 bases and J 0 bases, leaving 13 bases between the germline ends. DNA of the CDR3: TGTGCCAGCATTTCCATATCCATTAGCAATCAGCCCCAGCATTTT. Encoded protein: CASISISISNQPQHF.

The chain uses TRBV5-5 and TRBJ2-5, with D unclear. The CDR3 extends over 15 amino acids. The germline gives CDR1 SGHKS, CDR2 YYEKEE (reference sequence). Trimming took off 2 bases at V and 2 bases at J, with 13 bases between the two ends. The CDR3 DNA sequence: TGTGCCAGCAGCTTTGTGATTCTTCCTCAAGAGACCCAGTACTTC. Its translation: CASSFVILPQETQYF.

The gene calls are TRBV5-4 and TRBJ1-3, with TRBD1 as a possible D gene (5 bases). Trimming removed 0 bases at V and 0 bases at J, with 10 bases between. The CDR3 contains 16 residues. The germline CDR1 and CDR2 sequences are SGHNT and YYREEE (reference sequence). The CDR3: CASSLDGTVSGNTIYF. The DNA of the CDR3 is TGTGCCAGCAGCTTGGACGGGACGGTCTCTGGAAACACCATATATTTT.

The chain carries TRBV29-1 and TRBJ2-7, with 7 positions matching TRBD2. The V and J ends lost 6 bases and 0 bases, in that order; junction bases with no gene match: 8. From germline, CDR1 is SQVTM and CDR2 ANQGSEA. This CDR3 has 14 residues. CDR3 sequence: CSVRTSVSSYEQYF. The CDR3 DNA sequence: TGCAGCGTAAGAACTAGCGTAAGCTCCTACGAGCAGTACTTC.

The count of this clone is one. The chain is built from TRBV28 and TRBJ1-6; 9 bases line up with TRBD1. The ends lost 4 bases at V and 5 bases at J; junction bases unmatched: 6. The CDR3 has 16 residues. Germline V gene sequence: CDR1 MDHEN, CDR2 SYDVKM. Here the CDR3 DNA reads TGTGCCAGCAGTTCCGGACAGGGGATCCATAATTCACCCCTCCACTTT. Translated: CASSSGQGIHNSPLHF.

The V call is TRBV5-1, the J call TRBJ2-7, with 7 bases aligning to TRBD2. Germline V gene lookup returns CDR1 SGHRS and CDR2 YFSETQ. CDR3 length equals 16 residues. Trimming cost V 0 bases and J 7 bases; bases outside gene matches: 13. CDR3 DNA: TGCGCCAGCAGCTTGGGGCCGGGGGGTAGTGTAATGGAGCAGTACTTC. Amino acids: CASSLGPGGSVMEQYF.

A single count supports this clone. The rearrangement joins TRBV10-1 to TRBJ2-2; maybe TRBD2 (6 bases). The CDR3 loop spans 14 amino acids. Trimming left V 2 bases short and J 4 bases short, with 8 bases between. The germline gives CDR1 WNHNN, CDR2 SYGVQD (reference sequence). This CDR3 reads CASSEGGFTGELFF. The CDR3 DNA sequence: TGCGCCAGCAGTGAGGGAGGGTTCACCGGGGAGCTGTTTTTT.

The chain recombines TRBV28 with TRBJ1-2; 7 nucleotides line up with TRBD1. Germline assignment: CDR1 MDHEN and CDR2 SYDVKM. The CDR3 consists of 16 residues. After removal of 6 bases from V and 3 bases from J, the junction contained 13 bases not matched to a gene. DNA of the CDR3: TGTGCCAGCAGATCAAGTGGATCCGGGACAGACTATGGCTACACCTTC. Its translation: CASRSSGSGTDYGYTF.

This chain connects TRBV7-9 to TRBJ1-1; possible D gene TRBD1, 5 bases. Germline CDR1 is SEHNR and CDR2 is FQNEAQ (reference sequence). The CDR3 is 15 residues long. V was shortened by 1 base and J by 0 bases, with 9 bases between the two germline ends. The CDR3 loop is CASSLGDRVNTEAFF. The CDR3 nucleotides read TGTGCCAGCAGCTTAGGAGACAGAGTGAACACTGAAGCTTTCTTT.

The CDR3 region is CASSLAASVRDTQYF. CDR3 DNA: TGCGCCAGCAGCTTGGCGGCTAGCGTGAGGGATACGCAGTATTTT. This chain connects TRBV5-1 to TRBJ2-3; TRBD2 is a possible D gene (6 bases). The CDR3 spans 15 residues. The germline V gene has CDR1 SGHRS and CDR2 YFSETQ. Trimming cost V 0 bases and J 6 bases, with 14 bases left between them.

This clone was seen more than once but under ten times. The chain uses TRBV6-5 and TRBJ1-5; D might be TRBD1 (5 bases). V lost 10 bases, J lost 0 bases, and 16 bases lay in between. CDR3 size: 15 residues. Germline CDR1 reads MNHEY; CDR2 reads SVGAGI. The CDR3 here is CATIRGVNSNQPQHF. The CDR3 nucleotides are TGTGCCACCATCCGAGGGGTTAATAGCAATCAGCCCCAGCATTTT.

With regard to this clone: Compared with germline, one end of the junction differs, possibly owing to a read error. V and J are TRBV15 and TRBJ2-1; 12 bases match TRBD2. Germline V gene data show CDR1 as LNHNV and CDR2 as YYDKDF (reference sequence). The CDR3 loop spans 16 amino acids. In DNA, the CDR3 is TGTGCCACCAGCGGAGATCGAGCTAGCGGGAGGGTTGAGCAGTTCTTC. Its protein product is CATSGDRASGRVEQFF.

This clone appeared once. The gene calls are TRBV2 and TRBJ2-7; D might be TRBD1 (6 bases). The CDR3 contains 14 residues. Germline-derived CDR1 and CDR2 are SNHLY and FYNNEI. V dropped 4 bases and J dropped 7 bases, with 17 bases sitting between them. CDR3 loop: CASSVDRSPGEQYF. The CDR3 DNA reads TGTGCCAGCAGTGTCGACAGGTCCCCTGGGGAGCAGTACTTC.

The chain uses TRBV7-9 and TRBJ2-1, with 10 positions matching TRBD2. The CDR3 consists of 15 residues. The germline CDR1 and CDR2 sequences are SEHNR and FQNEAQ (reference sequence). V was pared by 1 base and J by 8 bases, with 5 bases of the junction left unmatched. This chain's CDR3 is CASSLDLAGEDEQFF. The CDR3 DNA follows: TGTGCCAGCAGCTTAGATCTAGCGGGAGAAGATGAGCAGTTCTTC.

This clone appeared once. V is TRBV7-3 and J is TRBJ2-7, with D tentatively TRBD2 (5 bases). V lost 6 bases and J 2 bases, leaving 11 bases between the germline ends. CDR1 and CDR2 from the germline V gene are SGHTA and FQGTGA. The length of the CDR3 is 13 residues. Here the CDR3 reads CASSLSEAYEQYF. The CDR3 bases are TGTGCCAGCAGTCTCTCGGAGGCCTACGAGCAGTACTTC. The whole variable domain, remainder taken from reference TRBV7-3 and TRBJ2-7, is GAGVSQTPSNKVTEKGKYVELRCDPISGHTALYWYRQSLGQGPEFLIYFQGTGAADDSGLPNDRFFAVRPEGSVSTLKIQRTERGDSAVYLCASSLSEAYEQYFGPGTRLTVT.

This clone was seen only once. This chain links TRBV23-1 with TRBJ2-7; D possibly corresponds to TRBD1 (5 bases). TRBV23-1 is designated an ORF whose function remains uncertain. The length of the CDR3 is 13 residues. V was pared by 4 bases and J by 2 bases, with 9 bases between. CDR3 region: CASSRAGPYEQYF. DNA of the CDR3: TGCGCCAGCAGTCGGGCAGGGCCCTACGAGCAGTACTTC.

The chain recombines TRBV27 with TRBJ2-1; no clear D. V was trimmed by 5 bases and J by 0 bases, leaving 17 bases between them. The germline V gene encodes CDR1 MNHEY and CDR2 SMNVEV (reference sequence). The CDR3 is 17 residues long. The CDR3 sequence is CASSLRRPAYSYNEQFF. In DNA form, the CDR3 reads TGTGCCAGCAGTCTGCGGAGACCGGCCTACTCCTACAATGAGCAGTTCTTC.

The chain employs TRBV2 and TRBJ1-1, with D possibly TRBD1 on 5 matching bases. Trimming left V 4 bases short and J 5 bases short, with 11 bases between. Germline assignment: CDR1 SNHLY and CDR2 FYNNEI. This CDR3 has 13 residues. The DNA of the CDR3 is TGTGCCAGCAGTGTTTCAGGGCAAACTGAAGCTTTCTTT. Its protein product is CASSVSGQTEAFF.

The chain employs TRBV5-1 and TRBJ2-2, with TRBD1 matching 7 bases. V was clipped by 0 bases and J by 6 bases; unmatched bases: 8. Germline V gene sequence: CDR1 SGHRS, CDR2 YFSETQ. The CDR3 totals 16 residues. The CDR3 region has the DNA TGCGCCAGCAGCTTGGAGGGGGCCCCCGGGGCCGGGGAGCTGTTTTTT. Translation gives CASSLEGAPGAGELFF.

CDR3 nucleotide sequence: TGTGCCAGCAGCACCCGGACAGGGGGAGGTTATGGCTACACCTTC. As protein: CASSTRTGGGYGYTF. V is TRBV21-1 and J is TRBJ1-2; TRBD1 is the table's D call and was not checked against the DNA. TRBV21-1 is a pseudogene locus. This CDR3 has 15 amino acids.

The V gene is TRBV7-3, the J gene TRBJ2-1, with TRBD1 identical over 9 bases. V lost 6 bases, J lost 7 bases, and 4 bases stayed unmatched. CDR3 length: 13 residues. From germline, CDR1 is SGHTA and CDR2 FQGTGA. The CDR3 sequence is CASRETGGNEQFF. The CDR3 DNA reads as TGTGCCAGCAGAGAGACAGGGGGTAATGAGCAGTTCTTC. Full variable domain (outside the CDR3, taken from reference TRBV7-3 and TRBJ2-1): GAGVSQTPSNKVTEKGKYVELRCDPISGHTALYWYRQSLGQGPEFLIYFQGTGAADDSGLPNDRFFAVRPEGSVSTLKIQRTERGDSAVYLCASRETGGNEQFFGPGTRLTVL.

The gene calls are TRBV12-1 and TRBJ2-1; the D call of TRBD1 is as the table states it, not checked on the DNA. TRBV12-1 is an annotated pseudogene. There are 17 residues in the CDR3. CDR3 protein: CASSFFTGGGTYNEQFF. CDR3 DNA: TGTGCCAGCAGCTTTTTTACAGGGGGAGGGACCTACAATGAGCAGTTCTTC.

The rearrangement uses TRBV28 and TRBJ1-2, with 7 nucleotides matching TRBD1. V shed 6 bases, J shed 0 bases, and the junction held 4 bases outside the gene matches. The CDR3 runs to 14 residues. CDR1 is MDHEN, CDR2 SYDVKM, per germline. The CDR3 DNA reads as TGTGCCAGCAGCCACGGGACAGCTAACTATGGCTACACCTTC. Its translation: CASSHGTANYGYTF.

The chain joins TRBV4-2 to TRBJ1-4; 10 bases are a match to TRBD1. V lost 4 bases and J lost 7; bases outside the gene matches: 3. Germline V lookup: CDR1 LGHNA, CDR2 YNFKEQ. The CDR3 totals 14 residues. Here the CDR3 reads CASSRDRGSEKLFF. For the CDR3, the DNA is TGTGCCAGCAGCCGGGACAGGGGTTCTGAAAAACTGTTTTTT.

The chain couples TRBV2 to TRBJ2-2; D is possibly TRBD2 (6 bases). Germline loops: CDR1 SNHLY, CDR2 FYNNEI. The CDR3 spans 15 residues. V lost 5 bases and J 2 bases, leaving 12 bases between the germline ends. CDR3 sequence: CASSKGLLNTGELFF. The CDR3, as DNA: TGTGCCAGCAGTAAGGGACTGCTAAACACCGGGGAGCTGTTTTTT.

J is TRBJ1-3 and V is TRBV9; D is uncertain. CDR1 and CDR2 from the germline V gene are SGDLS and YYNGEE. V was cut by 4 bases and J by 1 base, with 9 bases left in between. The CDR3 length is 14 residues. CDR3 sequence: CASSTEESGNTIYF. The CDR3 region has the DNA TGTGCCAGCAGCACAGAGGAGTCTGGAAACACCATATATTTT. Full variable domain (outside the CDR3, taken from reference TRBV9 and TRBJ1-3): DSGVTQTPKHLITATGQRVTLRCSPRSGDLSVYWYQQSLDQGLQFLIQYYNGEERAKGNILERFSAQQFPDLHSELNLSSLELGDSALYFCASSTEESGNTIYFGEGSWLTVV.

The V call is TRBV10-3, the J call TRBJ2-2; D perhaps matches TRBD2 (5 bases). CDR1 is ENHRY and CDR2 is SYGVKD in the germline V gene. The CDR3 totals 15 residues. V was pared by 8 bases and J by 4 bases, with 17 bases between. The DNA for the CDR3 is TGTGCCATCGGAAGCACTAGGTGGGGCACCGGGGAGCTGTTTTTT. It translates to CAIGSTRWGTGELFF.

This chain uses TRBV20-1 with TRBJ1-2, with 8 bases aligning to TRBD1. The trim removed 3 bases at V and 3 bases at J, leaving 18 bases unmatched. The CDR3 consists of 18 residues. Germline lookup yields CDR1 DFQATT and CDR2 SNEGSKA (reference sequence). CDR3 sequence (DNA): TGCAGTGCTAGTGGTCGACCGGGACAGGCGGATGTCCACTATGGCTACACCTTC. Amino acids: CSASGRPGQADVHYGYTF.